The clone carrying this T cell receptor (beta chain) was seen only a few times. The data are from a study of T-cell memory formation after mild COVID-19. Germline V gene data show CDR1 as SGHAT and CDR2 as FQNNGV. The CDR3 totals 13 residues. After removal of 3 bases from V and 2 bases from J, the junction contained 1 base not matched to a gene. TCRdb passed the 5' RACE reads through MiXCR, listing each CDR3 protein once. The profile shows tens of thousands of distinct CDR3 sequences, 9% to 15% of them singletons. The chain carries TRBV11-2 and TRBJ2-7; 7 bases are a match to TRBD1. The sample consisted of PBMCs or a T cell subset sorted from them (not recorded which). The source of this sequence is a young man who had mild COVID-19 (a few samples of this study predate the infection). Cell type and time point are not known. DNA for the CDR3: TGTGCCAGCAGCTTCGGGACAGCCTACGAGCAGTACTTC. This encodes CASSFGTAYEQYF.